Each of the 26 T cell receptor beta chains below was sequenced from the same sample in a study of radiotherapy plus CTLA-4 blockade in lung cancer. The table came from immunoSEQ multiplex PCR; TCRdb's copy has only in-frame clones and leaves some out. The profile shows some 43,000 clones, around four fifths of them singletons. The material was peripheral blood, obtained from a patient treated with radiotherapy plus ipilimumab. The receptors derive from a human donor with non-small cell lung cancer who had stable disease on radiotherapy plus ipilimumab.

The rearrangement links TRBV30 to TRBJ2-3; TRBD2 aligns across 8 bases. CDR1 and CDR2 (germline): GTSNPN, SVGIG (reference sequence). This CDR3 spans 15 amino acids. Trimming cost V 3 bases and J 0 bases; bases outside gene matches: 5. The DNA of the CDR3 is TGTGCCTGGAGGGATAGCGGGGAGAGCACAGATACGCAGTATTTT. This gives the protein CAWRDSGESTDTQYF.

Only one count was recorded for this clone. The chain recombines TRBV9 with TRBJ2-2; 10 bases line up with TRBD1. The CDR3 sequence is 16 residues long. Germline CDR1 is SGDLS and CDR2 is YYNGEE. The J segment lost 4 bases and the V segment lost 0 bases, leaving 3 bases of the junction unmatched. In DNA form, the CDR3 reads TGTGCCAGCAGCGTAGGGGACAGGGGACGCACCGGGGAGCTGTTTTTT. Translated, it gives CASSVGDRGRTGELFF.

The V gene is TRBV9, the J gene TRBJ2-1; maybe TRBD2 (5 bases). This CDR3 contains 13 residues. V was shortened by 0 bases and J by 9 bases, with 10 bases between the two germline ends. Germline lookup yields CDR1 SGDLS and CDR2 YYNGEE. The CDR3 bases are TGTGCCAGCAGCGTAGGGATCGAGGGTGAGCAGTTCTTC. Protein sequence: CASSVGIEGEQFF.

The V gene is TRBV4-3, the J gene TRBJ2-7; 9 bases fit TRBD2. The germline gives CDR1 LGHNA, CDR2 YSLEER. The CDR3 runs 15 residues. The V and J ends lost 1 base and 1 base, in that order; junction bases with no gene match: 2. This chain's CDR3 is CASSQGLAGSYEQYF. For the CDR3, the DNA is TGCGCCAGCAGCCAAGGGCTAGCGGGATCCTACGAGCAGTACTTC.

CDR3 loop: CASSPQSGGSPYNEQFF. CDR3 coding DNA: TGTGCCAGCAGCCCCCAGAGCGGCGGGAGCCCCTACAATGAGCAGTTCTTC. This chain joins TRBV7-3 and TRBJ2-1, with 7 bases matching TRBD2. This CDR3 has 17 residues. J was trimmed by 2 bases and V by 5 bases; bases with no gene match: 12. Germline assignment: CDR1 SGHTA and CDR2 FQGTGA.

This clone showed up just a few times. The genes are TRBV10-3 and TRBJ2-7, with 7 positions matching TRBD1. In germline, CDR1 is ENHRY, CDR2 SYGVKD. The V and J ends lost 4 bases and 2 bases, in that order; junction bases with no gene match: 8. The CDR3 consists of 15 residues. CDR3 bases: TGTGCCATCAGTGGGGCACAGGGGATGACCTACGAGCAGTACTTC. It specifies CAISGAQGMTYEQYF.

The V gene is TRBV9, the J gene TRBJ2-5, with 8 bases aligning to TRBD1. After removal of 3 bases from V and 6 bases from J, the junction contained 10 bases not matched to a gene. The length of the CDR3 is 15 residues. The germline V gene encodes CDR1 SGDLS and CDR2 YYNGEE. As DNA, the CDR3 is TGTGCCAGCAGCGAGGGGGGACAGGTGATGAAGACCCAGTACTTC. This codes for CASSEGGQVMKTQYF.

This clone was seen a few times. J is TRBJ2-7 and V is TRBV6-5; 8 nucleotides line up with TRBD2. The germline CDR1 and CDR2 sequences are MNHEY and SVGAGI. V was clipped by 0 bases and J by 2 bases; unmatched bases: 0. CDR3 length: 14 amino acids. CDR3 nucleotides: TGTGCCAGCAGTTACTCGACTAGCGCCTACGAGCAGTACTTC. It encodes CASSYSTSAYEQYF.

The CDR3 bases are TGTGCCAGCCGCACCTCTGACGCGGTGGCCTACGAGCAGTACTTC. This codes for CASRTSDAVAYEQYF. The chain joins TRBV6-1 to TRBJ2-7; unclear D gene. The germline V gene encodes CDR1 MNHNS and CDR2 SASEGT. This CDR3 has 15 residues. Trimming removed 8 bases from V and 2 bases from J, with 19 bases in between.

DNA of the CDR3: TGTGCCAGCAGCTTGGGCCCTAGCGGGCTTACCGGTCGGGAGCAGTACTTC. Its translation is CASSLGPSGLTGREQYF. The genes are TRBV5-6 and TRBJ2-7; 8 bases match TRBD2. The CDR3 has 17 amino acids. The germline gives CDR1 SGHDT, CDR2 YYEEEE. J gave up 7 bases and V 0 bases, and 15 bases lay outside the gene matches.

V is TRBV5-6 and J is TRBJ2-5; 8 nucleotides line up with TRBD2. Looked up from germline, CDR1 is SGHDT and CDR2 is YYEEEE. With 5 bases clipped from V and 2 bases from J, the junction kept 11 bases outside the gene matches. CDR3 size: 16 residues. The CDR3: CASSRGGLVVQETQYF. In nucleotides, the CDR3 is TGTGCCAGCAGTCGGGGGGGACTAGTAGTACAAGAGACCCAGTACTTC. The full variable domain, rest sourced from reference TRBV5-6 and TRBJ2-5, is DAGVTQSPTHLIKTRGQQVTLRCSPKSGHDTVSWYQQALGQGPQFIFQYYEEEERQRGNFPDRFSGHQFPNYSSELNVNALLLGDSALYLCASSRGGLVVQETQYFGPGTRLLVL.

The chain employs TRBV27 and TRBJ2-5, with 7 bases lining up with TRBD2. The CDR3 is 16 residues long. Germline V gene sequence: CDR1 MNHEY, CDR2 SMNVEV (reference sequence). J was trimmed by 5 bases and V by 8 bases; bases with no gene match: 17. DNA for the CDR3: TGTGCCAGCCGCCGAACGGGGCGGGAGTATGGGGAGACCCAGTACTTC. Translating it yields CASRRTGREYGETQYF.

In its sample, this clone was seen once. The chain recombines TRBV7-9 with TRBJ2-7; D is ambiguous. V lost 5 bases, J lost 3 bases, and 8 bases lay in between. The CDR3 is made up of 12 amino acids. Per germline, CDR1 SEHNR and CDR2 FQNEAQ (reference sequence). The CDR3 DNA reads TGTGCCAGCAGCCCCTCCGGCTACGAGCAGTACTTC. Translated: CASSPSGYEQYF.

V gene TRBV15 combines with J gene TRBJ1-2; unclear D gene. The V gene lost 0 bases and the J gene lost 6 bases, with 2 bases spanning the gap. CDR1 and CDR2 (germline): LNHNV, YYDKDF (reference sequence). This CDR3 has 11 amino acids. The CDR3 nucleotides read TGTGCCACCAGCAGAGATAATGGCTACACCTTC. Translation: CATSRDNGYTF.

This rearrangement joins TRBV2 to TRBJ2-3, with 7 bases matching TRBD1. The J segment lost 2 bases and the V segment lost 6 bases, leaving 8 bases of the junction unmatched. Germline CDR1 reads SNHLY; CDR2 reads FYNNEI. This CDR3 is built from 15 residues. CDR3 DNA sequence: TGTGCCAGCAGACGACAGGGTATGGTCACAGATACGCAGTATTTT. Translated: CASRRQGMVTDTQYF. Full variable domain (missing parts from reference TRBV2 and TRBJ2-3): EPEVTQTPSHQVTQMGQEVILRCVPISNHLYFYWYRQILGQKVEFLVSFYNNEISEKSEIFDDQFSVERPDGSNFTLKIRSTKLEDSAMYFCASRRQGMVTDTQYFGPGTRLTVL.

The genes are TRBV7-2 and TRBJ1-2; perhaps TRBD1 as D (6 bases). Deletions cut 1 base from V and 0 bases from J, with 12 bases between. Per germline, CDR1 SGHTA and CDR2 FQGNSA. The CDR3 extends over 16 amino acids. In DNA form, the CDR3 reads TGTGCCAGCAGCTTAGGTGGACAGCTGACTAACTATGGCTACACCTTC. Its protein is CASSLGGQLTNYGYTF.

This sequence joins TRBV4-1 and TRBJ2-1; D may be TRBD2 (5 bases). The CDR3 loop spans 17 amino acids. The V gene's germline CDR1 is MGHRA and CDR2 YSYEKL. The V end lost 3 bases, the J end lost 8 bases, and 23 bases lay between the germline ends. The CDR3 coding sequence is TGCGCCAGCAGCCACCCAAGAGCGGTCGCGAACGATTATGAGCAGTTCTTC. Encoded protein: CASSHPRAVANDYEQFF.

The chain combines TRBV10-2 with TRBJ1-6, with a weak D call TRBD1 (6 bases). V was shortened by 6 bases and J by 0 bases, with 9 bases between the two germline ends. Germline lookup yields CDR1 WSHSY and CDR2 SAAADI. The CDR3 extends over 15 amino acids. In DNA form, the CDR3 reads TGCGCCAGCAGGGACAGTGGCTCCTATAATTCACCCCTCCACTTT. It codes for CASRDSGSYNSPLHF.

CDR3 loop: CASQGQGIAYGYTF. The CDR3 bases are TGTGCCAGCCAGGGACAGGGGATTGCCTATGGCTACACCTTC. The chain joins TRBV28 to TRBJ1-2; 10 bases are a match to TRBD1. The CDR3 loop spans 14 amino acids. V was pared by 8 bases and J by 4 bases, with 7 bases of the junction left unmatched. Germline lookup yields CDR1 MDHEN and CDR2 SYDVKM.

The chain's CDR3 is CASRRLAGGYNEQFF. In DNA form, the CDR3 reads TGTGCCAGCAGACGTCTAGCGGGAGGGTACAATGAGCAGTTCTTC. The chain has TRBV6-5 and TRBJ2-1, with 12 bases lining up with TRBD2. Trimming took 6 bases from V and 4 from J; bases not matched to a gene: 4. Germline V gene sequence: CDR1 MNHEY, CDR2 SVGAGI. The CDR3 extends over 15 amino acids.

This chain connects TRBV25-1 to TRBJ2-7; no firm D call. The CDR3 is 14 residues long. Germline lookup yields CDR1 MGHDK and CDR2 SYGVNS. V lost 7 bases and J lost 2, with 15 bases in between. Here the CDR3 DNA reads TGTGCCAGCACTGAGACTGACGGCGCCTACGAGCAGTACTTC. It encodes CASTETDGAYEQYF.

The chain employs TRBV11-2 and TRBJ2-7; 9 nucleotides align to TRBD2. With 5 bases clipped from V and 2 bases from J, the junction kept 13 bases outside the gene matches. The CDR3 contains 17 residues. From germline, CDR1 is SGHAT and CDR2 FQNNGV. This CDR3 reads CASSPGVVAGVAYEQYF. The CDR3 nucleotides are TGTGCCAGCAGCCCGGGGGTGGTAGCGGGGGTAGCCTACGAGCAGTACTTC.

J is TRBJ2-7 and V is TRBV27; 8 bases match TRBD1. Per germline, CDR1 MNHEY and CDR2 SMNVEV (reference sequence). The V gene end was trimmed by 3 bases and the J gene end by 8 bases; junction bases not matched to a gene: 15. The CDR3 totals 16 residues. The CDR3 loop reads CASSFRLSGQGTKQYF. The DNA of the CDR3 is TGTGCCAGCAGTTTTAGGCTTTCAGGACAGGGTACGAAGCAGTACTTC.

This sequence joins TRBV10-3 and TRBJ2-7, with 7 positions matching TRBD1. The J segment lost 0 bases and the V segment lost 2 bases, leaving 10 bases of the junction unmatched. CDR3 size: 17 residues. Germline V gene data show CDR1 as ENHRY and CDR2 as SYGVKD. As DNA, the CDR3 is TGTGCCATCAGTGAGCCCAGACAGGGTCGCCTCTCCTACGAGCAGTACTTC. Translated: CAISEPRQGRLSYEQYF.

There are a few counts of this clone. This chain connects TRBV5-1 to TRBJ2-3, with 9 bases fitting TRBD2. CDR1 SGHRS and CDR2 YFSETQ come from the germline V gene. This CDR3 contains 18 residues. V dropped 2 bases and J dropped 0; count of bases not matched to a gene: 10. The CDR3, as DNA: TGCGCCAGCAGCTTCCGTAGCGGGGGCGGATTTAGCACAGATACGCAGTATTTT. It is translated as CASSFRSGGGFSTDTQYF.

The chain joins TRBV6-5 to TRBJ2-7; D perhaps matches TRBD2 (5 bases). This CDR3 is 14 amino acids long. Trimming left V 0 bases short and J 5 bases short, with 11 bases between. Germline loops: CDR1 MNHEY, CDR2 SVGAGI. CDR3 residues: CASSYSAGLDEQYF. The CDR3 bases are TGTGCCAGCAGTTACTCGGCGGGTCTGGACGAGCAGTACTTC.